These 11 T cell receptor beta chains were sequenced from one sample in a study of T cells in localized non-small cell lung cancer. The assay was immunoSEQ multiplex PCR, and TCRdb's table has in-frame clones only and misses some. The table records about 59,000 clones, around nine tenths of them present only once. The specimen was peripheral blood, collected before any cancer treatment. The source of these receptors is a man aged 40 to 70 with stage I squamous cell lung carcinoma.

This clone was observed a few times. Sequence at one end of the junction differs from germline and may be a read error. J is TRBJ2-1 and V is TRBV7-7; 11 nucleotides align to TRBD2. CDR1 and CDR2 (germline): SSHAT, FNYEAQ (reference sequence). This CDR3 contains 14 residues. As DNA, the CDR3 is TGTGCTAGCAGCTTTAGCGGGAGGGGAAATGAGCAGTTCTTC. This gives the protein CASSFSGRGNEQFF.

The V and J genes are TRBV5-1 and TRBJ2-2, with 7 bases lining up with TRBD2. Trimming removed 5 bases from V and 2 bases from J; junction bases left unmatched: 9. The CDR3 consists of 16 residues. Germline lookup yields CDR1 SGHRS and CDR2 YFSETQ. CDR3 sequence (DNA): TGCGCCAGCAGATTGAGCGCGGGAGTTAACACCGGGGAGCTGTTTTTT. Its translation is CASRLSAGVNTGELFF.

V and J are TRBV29-1 and TRBJ1-2, with D possibly being TRBD1 (5 bases). Germline V gives CDR1 SQVTM, CDR2 ANQGSEA. The CDR3 contains 14 residues. V was trimmed by 5 bases and J by 5 bases, leaving 18 bases between them. The CDR3 spells CSVPHTGEGYGYTF. The CDR3 region has the DNA TGCAGCGTTCCACACACAGGCGAAGGGTATGGCTACACCTTC.

The chain recombines TRBV19 with TRBJ1-5; TRBD1 matches at 10 bases. Trimming at V came to 7 bases and at J to 5 bases, leaving 8 bases not matched to a gene. This CDR3 is 15 amino acids long. Germline V gene data show CDR1 as LNHDA and CDR2 as SQIVND (reference sequence). The CDR3: CASKSRGTGDQPQHF. CDR3 coding DNA: TGTGCCAGTAAAAGTAGAGGGACAGGGGATCAGCCCCAGCATTTT.

The chain uses TRBV5-4 and TRBJ2-7; the D gene is possibly TRBD1 (6 bases). V was shortened by 4 bases and J by 5 bases, with 19 bases between the two germline ends. The CDR3 consists of 15 residues. Germline V gene lookup returns CDR1 SGHNT and CDR2 YYREEE (reference sequence). Written as DNA, the CDR3 is TGTGCCAGCAGCGGCACAGGGTGGGTTTCCAACGAGCAGTACTTC. This gives the protein CASSGTGWVSNEQYF.

This chain connects TRBV5-1 to TRBJ2-2; D is perhaps TRBD1 (5 bases). V was cut by 3 bases and J by 2 bases, with 8 bases left in between. The CDR3 covers 14 residues. The germline V gene has CDR1 SGHRS and CDR2 YFSETQ. The CDR3 sequence: CASSSGQNTGELFF. The CDR3 coding sequence is TGCGCCAGCAGCTCTGGACAAAACACCGGGGAGCTGTTTTTT.

This sequence joins TRBV28 and TRBJ2-3; 9 nucleotides align to TRBD2. V lost 4 bases and J lost 4; bases outside the gene matches: 6. The CDR3 is made up of 15 amino acids. From germline, CDR1 is MDHEN and CDR2 SYDVKM. The CDR3 DNA reads as TGTGCCAGCAGTTCCCCTAGCGGGGACTCAGATACGCAGTATTTT. Translating it yields CASSSPSGDSDTQYF.

The CDR3 nucleotides are TGTGCCAGCAGTTTAGAGGGGACGTGGAATGAGCAGTTCTTC. Translated, it gives CASSLEGTWNEQFF. V is TRBV27 and J is TRBJ2-1, with D perhaps given as TRBD1 or TRBD2 (5 bases each). The germline CDR1 and CDR2 sequences are MNHEY and SMNVEV (reference sequence). The CDR3 has 14 amino acids. Trimming cost V 2 bases and J 7 bases, with 12 bases left between them.

This clone appeared a few times. The genes are TRBV29-1 and TRBJ2-5; a possible D gene is TRBD2 (5 bases). This CDR3 spans 14 amino acids. The germline V gene has CDR1 SQVTM and CDR2 ANQGSEA. Trimming pared 4 bases from V and 8 bases from J, leaving 20 bases between. CDR3 DNA: TGCAGCGTTGGTATACGGGCCCGGGAAGGAACCCAGTACTTC. This gives the protein CSVGIRAREGTQYF.

Concerning this clone: The DNA is omitted, as the CDR3 cannot be located on it reliably, and the CDR3 follows TCRdb's listing. This sequence joins TRBV30 and TRBJ2-3; the table's D gene call, TRBD1, was not cross checked with the DNA. The CDR3 is made up of 13 amino acids, end residues included. The germline V gene encodes CDR1 GTSNPN and CDR2 SVGIG (reference sequence). The CDR3 loop reads CAWGTGTEPLEYF.

The chain recombines TRBV10-3 with TRBJ1-1; D is possibly TRBD1 (5 bases). The CDR3 has 13 amino acids. Between the trimmed V and J ends, which lost 3 bases and 6 bases, there was a span of 11 bases. From germline, CDR1 is ENHRY and CDR2 SYGVKD. The CDR3 here is CAISEVGRAEAFF. As DNA, the CDR3 is TGTGCCATCAGTGAAGTGGGGCGGGCTGAAGCTTTCTTT.